The next 30 T cell receptor beta chains were all read from a single sample in a study of preoperative IRX-2 immunotherapy in early breast cancer. Libraries were prepared by immunoSEQ multiplex PCR; TCRdb keeps only in-frame clonotypes and omits some of them. The data show around 29,000 clones, 82% seen once. The sample's treatment: preoperative locoregional IRX-2 cytokine immunotherapy. Sampling was carried out from a patient treated with IRX-2 immunotherapy. Receptor source: a human donor with breast cancer.

J is TRBJ2-6 and V is TRBV28, with 8 bases fitting TRBD1. CDR1 and CDR2 from the germline V gene are MDHEN and SYDVKM. With 0 bases clipped from V and 2 bases from J, the junction kept 0 bases outside the gene matches. This CDR3 is built from 16 residues. The CDR3 region is CASSLWDRAGANVLTF. In nucleotides, the CDR3 is TGTGCCAGCAGTTTATGGGACAGGGCTGGGGCCAACGTCCTGACTTTC.

The CDR3 sequence is CASSYAYYEQYF. The CDR3 DNA follows: TGTGCCAGCAGTTACGCGTACTACGAGCAGTACTTC. V and J are TRBV6-8 and TRBJ2-7; no clear D gene. Germline V gives CDR1 MNHGY, CDR2 SAAAGT. The CDR3 sequence is 12 residues long. V was trimmed by 2 bases and J by 3 bases, leaving 5 bases between them.

V gene TRBV4-1 combines with J gene TRBJ1-2; D gene ambiguous. The V gene's germline CDR1 is MGHRA and CDR2 YSYEKL. Trimming stripped 4 bases from V and 4 bases from J, with 13 bases between. This CDR3 is built from 14 residues. The CDR3 DNA sequence: TGCGCCAGCAGCCCCGATACCAGACTCTATGGCTACACCTTC. This gives the protein CASSPDTRLYGYTF.

The chain carries TRBV5-1 and TRBJ2-1; D remains unclear. Trimming removed 2 bases at V and 0 bases at J, with 9 bases between. Germline loops: CDR1 SGHRS, CDR2 YFSETQ. The CDR3 covers 15 residues. The CDR3 protein is CASSLTRNSYNEQFF. The CDR3 DNA follows: TGCGCCAGCAGCTTAACACGGAACTCCTACAATGAGCAGTTCTTC.

The chain combines TRBV7-8 with TRBJ2-1; 14 nucleotides line up with TRBD2. Trimming took 6 bases from V and 8 from J; bases not matched to a gene: 9. Per the germline V gene, CDR1 is SGHVS and CDR2 is FQNEAQ. The CDR3 runs to 16 residues. The CDR3 loop is CASRPTGTSGSHEQFF. Here the CDR3 DNA reads TGTGCCAGCAGGCCCACCGGGACTAGCGGGAGTCATGAGCAGTTCTTC.

The chain employs TRBV14 and TRBJ1-1; a weak D match, TRBD1 (6 bases). Germline V CDR1 and CDR2: SGHDN, FVKESK. V dropped 0 bases and J dropped 0 bases, with 14 bases sitting between them. The CDR3 runs 17 residues. CDR3 sequence: CASSQESRGGMNTEAFF. CDR3 nucleotide sequence: TGTGCCAGCAGCCAAGAGTCCAGGGGCGGGATGAACACTGAAGCTTTCTTT.

V gene TRBV14 combines with J gene TRBJ2-7, with D unresolved. The CDR3 consists of 14 residues. Trimming took 1 base from V and 3 from J, leaving 10 bases between them. Germline CDR1 and CDR2: SGHDN and FVKESK. The CDR3 bases are TGTGCCAGCAGCCAAGTGGCCCCCTACTACGAGCAGTACTTC. This translates into CASSQVAPYYEQYF.

This chain links TRBV30 with TRBJ2-1; D tentatively fits TRBD1 or TRBD2 (6 bases each). The CDR3 covers 14 residues. Germline lookup yields CDR1 GTSNPN and CDR2 SVGIG (reference sequence). Deletions cut 5 bases from V and 4 bases from J, with 15 bases between. The CDR3 loop reads CAWGGQDPYNEQFF. For the CDR3, the DNA is TGTGCCTGGGGGGGGCAGGACCCTTACAATGAGCAGTTCTTC.

The V and J genes are TRBV12-5 and TRBJ2-1; no firm D call. CDR3 length: 14 residues. Germline V gene data show CDR1 as LGHNT and CDR2 as FRNRAP. Trimming pared 1 base from V and 10 bases from J, leaving 14 bases between. CDR3 residues: CASGLDGRREEQFF. CDR3 DNA: TGTGCTAGTGGTTTGGACGGACGTCGAGAGGAGCAGTTCTTC.

The chain couples TRBV5-1 to TRBJ2-2; 8 bases align to TRBD1. Germline lookup yields CDR1 SGHRS and CDR2 YFSETQ. This CDR3 is 16 amino acids long. V lost 5 bases and J lost 3; bases outside the gene matches: 9. The CDR3 nucleotides are TGCGCCAGCAGTTACACCGGGACAGGCTACACCGGGGAGCTGTTTTTT. This encodes CASSYTGTGYTGELFF. The variable domain in full, completed from reference TRBV5-1 and TRBJ2-2, reads KAGVTQTPRYLIKTRGQQVTLSCSPISGHRSVSWYQQTPGQGLQFLFEYFSETQRNKGNFPGRFSGRQFSNSRSEMNVSTLELGDSALYLCASSYTGTGYTGELFFGEGSRLTVL.

CDR3 protein: CASSPLPQGALNSPLHF. The CDR3 DNA is TGTGCCAGCTCACCGCTCCCCCAGGGGGCGTTGAATTCACCCCTCCACTTT. The rearrangement uses TRBV18 and TRBJ1-6; 8 nucleotides line up with TRBD1. Germline V CDR1 and CDR2: KGHSH, LQKENI. The V gene end was trimmed by 3 bases and the J gene end by 7 bases; junction bases not matched to a gene: 11. The length of the CDR3 is 17 residues.

V is TRBV28 and J is TRBJ1-4; perhaps TRBD1 as D (5 bases). The CDR3 sequence is 14 residues long. V was shortened by 6 bases and J by 3 bases, with 11 bases between the two germline ends. CDR1 and CDR2 (germline): MDHEN, SYDVKM. CDR3 bases: TGTGCCAGCAGGTCGGGACCCTCTAATGAAAAACTGTTTTTT. Protein sequence: CASRSGPSNEKLFF.

The chain links TRBV18 to TRBJ2-2, with 11 bases identical to TRBD1. CDR3 size: 15 residues. The germline V gene has CDR1 KGHSH and CDR2 LQKENI. The V and J ends lost 3 bases and 4 bases, in that order; junction bases with no gene match: 1. CDR3 sequence (DNA): TGTGCCAGCTCACCGGGACAGGGGGGCACCGGGGAGCTGTTTTTT. This sequence encodes CASSPGQGGTGELFF.

The genes are TRBV11-3 and TRBJ2-1; D gene unclear. Trimming took 4 bases from V and 7 from J, leaving 14 bases between them. The CDR3 spans 14 residues. In germline, CDR1 is SGHNT, CDR2 YENEEA. The CDR3 loop reads CASSSGRWANEQFF. For the CDR3, the DNA is TGTGCCAGCAGCTCGGGTCGGTGGGCGAATGAGCAGTTCTTC.

This rearrangement joins TRBV5-1 to TRBJ2-3, with D perhaps matching TRBD1 (6 bases). V lost 5 bases to trimming and J lost 2 bases, with 15 bases between them. The CDR3 contains 15 residues. Germline CDR1 and CDR2: SGHRS and YFSETQ. The CDR3: CASSLRGANTDTQYF. Here the CDR3 DNA reads TGCGCCAGCAGTCTCAGGGGCGCCAACACAGATACGCAGTATTTT.

V gene TRBV1 combines with J gene TRBJ2-1; TRBD2 is the table's D call and was not checked against the DNA. TRBV1 is a pseudogene segment. This CDR3 comprises 15 residues. The CDR3 DNA is TGCGCCAGCAGCCAAGCGGCGGGAGGGCCGAATGAGCAGTTCTTC. This encodes CASSQAAGGPNEQFF.

This chain joins TRBV14 and TRBJ2-1; 14 nucleotides match TRBD2. V shed 4 bases and J 12 bases; nucleotides not matched to a gene: 11. The CDR3 has 16 residues. The germline gives CDR1 SGHDN, CDR2 FVKESK. The chain's CDR3 is CASSPSGTSGGRRQFF. The CDR3 nucleotides are TGTGCCAGCAGCCCTTCCGGGACTAGCGGGGGTCGTAGGCAGTTCTTC.

This sequence joins TRBV29-1 and TRBJ1-1; weak D call: TRBD1 (6 bases). The V end was cut by 0 bases, the J end by 2 bases, with 16 bases between. From germline, CDR1 is SQVTM and CDR2 ANQGSEA. There are 16 residues in the CDR3. The DNA for the CDR3 is TGCAGCGTTGAAGATCGAACGGAGGGGGTAAACACTGAAGCTTTCTTT. Its translation: CSVEDRTEGVNTEAFF.

The rearrangement links TRBV6-8 to TRBJ1-1; D may be TRBD1 (5 bases). Germline V lookup: CDR1 MNHGY, CDR2 SAAAGT. The CDR3 consists of 16 residues. V lost 8 bases and J 7 bases, leaving 26 bases between the germline ends. The DNA for the CDR3 is TGTGCCAGCCAACGCGGTTTGCATCCGGGGGGGGATGAAGCTTTCTTT. Its protein is CASQRGLHPGGDEAFF.

The rearrangement links TRBV6-8 to TRBJ2-7, with D tentatively TRBD1 (6 bases). This CDR3 is built from 13 residues. Looked up from germline, CDR1 is MNHGY and CDR2 is SAAAGT. Trimming stripped 4 bases from V and 0 bases from J, with 7 bases between. This CDR3 reads CASSLQGSYEQYF. The CDR3 DNA reads TGTGCCAGCAGTTTACAGGGCTCCTACGAGCAGTACTTC.

The chain couples TRBV9 to TRBJ2-5, with D tentatively TRBD2 (7 bases). CDR3 length: 13 residues. Trimming pared 4 bases from V and 3 bases from J, leaving 10 bases between. Germline-derived CDR1 and CDR2 are SGDLS and YYNGEE. The CDR3 region is CASSLGGEETQYF. CDR3 coding DNA: TGTGCCAGCAGCTTAGGGGGGGAAGAGACCCAGTACTTC.

V and J are TRBV6-8 and TRBJ2-5; a weak D match, TRBD2 (5 bases). Germline V gene lookup returns CDR1 MNHGY and CDR2 SAAAGT. The CDR3 has 16 residues. V lost 6 bases and J 0 bases, leaving 17 bases between the germline ends. CDR3 DNA: TGTGCCAGCAGAACGAGACTACTAGGGTACCAAGAGACCCAGTACTTC. This gives the protein CASRTRLLGYQETQYF.

The chain joins TRBV9 to TRBJ2-3, with D perhaps given as TRBD1 or TRBD2 (6 bases each). Trimming stripped 4 bases from V and 6 bases from J, with 18 bases between. CDR1 and CDR2 (germline): SGDLS, YYNGEE. The CDR3 runs to 15 residues. The CDR3, as DNA: TGTGCCAGCAGCCCTCTTGGGGGGCACCTGGATACGCAGTATTTT. Residues: CASSPLGGHLDTQYF. The variable domain in full, completed from reference TRBV9 and TRBJ2-3, reads DSGVTQTPKHLITATGQRVTLRCSPRSGDLSVYWYQQSLDQGLQFLIQYYNGEERAKGNILERFSAQQFPDLHSELNLSSLELGDSALYFCASSPLGGHLDTQYFGPGTRLTVL.

The CDR3 reads CASSPRQGSAANYGYTF. In DNA, the CDR3 is TGTGCCAGCTCACCACGTCAAGGGAGTGCGGCGAACTATGGCTACACCTTC. This rearrangement joins TRBV18 to TRBJ1-2; D is unclear. The CDR3 runs to 17 residues. Germline V gene lookup returns CDR1 KGHSH and CDR2 LQKENI. Between the trimmed V and J ends, which lost 1 base and 2 bases, there was a span of 17 bases.

This clone has a handful of counts. The V call is TRBV28, the J call TRBJ2-1, with TRBD2 matching over 9 bases. Trimming removed 8 bases from V and 0 bases from J; junction bases left unmatched: 11. Per the germline V gene, CDR1 is MDHEN and CDR2 is SYDVKM. The CDR3 totals 17 residues. The CDR3 reads CASGSLAGPSSYNEQFF. CDR3 DNA sequence: TGTGCCAGCGGAAGTCTAGCGGGGCCGAGCTCCTACAATGAGCAGTTCTTC.

The rearrangement links TRBV6-1 to TRBJ2-7; no firm D call. The V and J ends lost 0 bases and 2 bases respectively, with 8 bases between them. CDR1 and CDR2 from the germline V gene are MNHNS and SASEGT. CDR3 size: 14 residues. CDR3 in amino acids: CASSEAAVAYEQYF. CDR3 nucleotide sequence: TGTGCCAGCAGTGAAGCGGCCGTGGCCTACGAGCAGTACTTC.

V is TRBV6-8 and J is TRBJ2-2, with TRBD1 as a possible D gene (6 bases). The germline V and J ends were trimmed by 6 bases and 0 bases, with 17 bases remaining between them. There are 17 residues in the CDR3. Germline V gene sequence: CDR1 MNHGY, CDR2 SAAAGT. For the CDR3, the DNA is TGTGCCAGCAGCCCAGCAGGGGTTCACACGAACACCGGGGAGCTGTTTTTT. This gives the protein CASSPAGVHTNTGELFF.

The V call is TRBV11-3, the J call TRBJ1-2; 7 bases fit TRBD1. With 6 bases clipped from V and 8 bases from J, the junction kept 18 bases outside the gene matches. Germline V lookup: CDR1 SGHNT, CDR2 YENEEA. The CDR3 contains 16 residues. The CDR3 here is CASSNDLTETGRGYTF. The CDR3 coding sequence is TGTGCCAGCAGTAACGACCTAACGGAGACAGGGAGAGGCTACACCTTC.

The genes are TRBV1 and TRBJ2-7; TRBD2 is the table's D call, not checked against the DNA. TRBV1 is a recognized pseudogene. CDR3 length: 16 residues. CDR3 protein: CASSQVVGGGRYEQYF. The DNA for the CDR3 is TGCGCCAGCAGCCAAGTGGTCGGGGGGGGGAGATACGAGCAGTACTTC.

The rearrangement uses TRBV30 and TRBJ1-1; TRBD1 agrees at 7 bases. Losses at the gene ends were 1 base for V and 4 bases for J; bases not matched to a gene: 6. Germline-derived CDR1 and CDR2 are GTSNPN and SVGIG (reference sequence). This CDR3 is 14 amino acids long. The CDR3 region is CAWSGGQQGTEAFF. The CDR3 DNA reads TGTGCCTGGAGTGGGGGACAGCAGGGCACTGAAGCTTTCTTT.